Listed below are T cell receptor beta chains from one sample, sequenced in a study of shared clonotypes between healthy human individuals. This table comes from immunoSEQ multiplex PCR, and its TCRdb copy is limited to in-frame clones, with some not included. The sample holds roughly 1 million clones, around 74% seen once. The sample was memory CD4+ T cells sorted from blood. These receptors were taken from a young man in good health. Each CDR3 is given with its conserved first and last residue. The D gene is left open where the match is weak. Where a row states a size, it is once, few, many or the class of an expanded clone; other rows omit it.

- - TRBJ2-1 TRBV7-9 CASSITRSSYNEQFF TGTGCCAGCAGCATCACTAGAAGCTCCTACAATGAGCAGTTCTTC
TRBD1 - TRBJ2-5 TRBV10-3 CAISIQGMRRETQYF TGTGCCATCAGTATACAGGGGATGCGACGGGAGACCCAGTACTTC
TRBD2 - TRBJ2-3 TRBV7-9 CASSLGGLATDTQYF TGTGCCAGCAGCTTAGGCGGACTAGCGACAGATACGCAGTATTTT
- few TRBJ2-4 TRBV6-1 CASSEELGARAKNIQYF TGTGCCAGCAGTGAAGAGTTAGGGGCCCGGGCCAAAAACATTCAGTACTTC
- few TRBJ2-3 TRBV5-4 CASSLRGAGDTQYF TGTGCCAGCAGCCTACGGGGGGCGGGAGATACGCAGTATTTT
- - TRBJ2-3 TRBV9 CASSVAPPPPTDTQYF TGTGCCAGCAGCGTAGCTCCCCCACCACCCACAGATACGCAGTATTTT
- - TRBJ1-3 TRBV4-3 CASSQGGGGNTIYF TGCGCCAGCAGCCAAGGCGGAGGTGGAAACACCATATATTTT
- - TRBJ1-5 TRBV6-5 CASRTRGSNQPQHF TGTGCCAGCAGGACCAGGGGAAGCAATCAGCCCCAGCATTTT
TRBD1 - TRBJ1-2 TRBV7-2 CASSPRQGGLGYTF TGTGCCAGCAGCCCCCGACAGGGGGGTCTTGGCTACACCTTC
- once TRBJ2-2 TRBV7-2 CASSLVGLASTGELFF TGTGCCAGCAGCTTAGTTGGGCTAGCAAGTACCGGGGAGCTGTTTTTT
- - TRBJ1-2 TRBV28 CASSLEGSYGYTF TGTGCCAGCAGTTTAGAGGGCAGCTATGGCTACACCTTC
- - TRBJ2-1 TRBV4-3 CASSQEDYSYNEQFF TGCGCCAGCAGCCAAGAGGACTACTCCTACAATGAGCAGTTCTTC
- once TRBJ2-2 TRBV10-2 CASSVGGSTGELFF TGCGCCAGCAGTGTCGGGGGTAGCACCGGGGAGCTGTTTTTT
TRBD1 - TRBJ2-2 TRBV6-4 CASINRGHMGELFF TGTGCCAGCATTAACAGGGGGCATATGGGGGAGCTGTTTTTT
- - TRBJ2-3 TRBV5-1 CASSFGSSGGTDTQYF TGCGCCAGCAGCTTCGGGAGTTCTGGTGGCACAGATACGCAGTATTTT
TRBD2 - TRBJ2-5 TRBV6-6 CASRLAGGMIDETQYF TGTGCCAGCAGGCTAGCGGGGGGTATGATCGATGAGACCCAGTACTTC
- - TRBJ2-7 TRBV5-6 CASSFLGGSTREQYF TGTGCCAGCAGCTTCCTCGGTGGGTCAACGAGGGAGCAGTACTTC
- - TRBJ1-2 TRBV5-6 CASSHTNPRQDRYGYTF TGTGCCAGCAGCCATACGAACCCCAGACAGGACCGATATGGCTACACCTTC
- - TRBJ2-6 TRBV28 CASILQVHHSGANVLTF TGTGCCAGCATTTTACAGGTTCATCACTCTGGGGCCAACGTCCTGACTTTC
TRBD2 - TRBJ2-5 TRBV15 CATSRGGAGSQETQYF TGTGCCACCAGCAGAGGTGGAGCGGGGTCCCAAGAGACCCAGTACTTC
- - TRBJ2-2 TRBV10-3 CAISEGVPGELFF TGTGCCATCAGTGAAGGGGTGCCCGGGGAGCTGTTTTTT
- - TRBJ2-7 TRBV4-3 CASSQDGNSPSYEQYF TGCGCCAGCAGCCAAGACGGCAACAGCCCAAGCTACGAGCAGTACTTC
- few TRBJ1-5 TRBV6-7 CASRNYNSNQPQHF TGTGCCAGCAGAAACTACAATAGCAATCAGCCCCAGCATTTT
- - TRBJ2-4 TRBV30 CAWRPIPRTALAKNIQYF TGTGCCTGGAGGCCGATCCCCAGGACTGCCTTAGCCAAAAACATTCAGTACTTC
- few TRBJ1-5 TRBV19 CASSTYGPQHF TGTGCCAGTAGTACCTATGGGCCCCAGCATTTT
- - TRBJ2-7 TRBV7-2 CASSGSGSSYEQYF TGTGCCAGCAGCGGCTCGGGGAGTTCCTACGAGCAGTACTTC
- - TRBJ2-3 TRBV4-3 CASSEPGLETQYF TGCGCCAGCAGTGAGCCAGGGCTGGAGACGCAGTATTTT
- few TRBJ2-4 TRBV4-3 CASSQGRTQLAKNIQYF TGCGCCAGCAGCCAAGGGAGGACACAACTAGCCAAAAACATTCAGTACTTC
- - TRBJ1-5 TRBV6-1 CASDLDSYQRPQHF TGTGCCAGCGACCTTGACAGCTATCAAAGGCCCCAGCATTTT
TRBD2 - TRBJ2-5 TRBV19 CASSTILAGTQETQYF TGTGCCAGTAGTACCATACTAGCGGGGACTCAAGAGACCCAGTACTTC